A selection of T cell receptor beta chains follows, all from one sample in a study of shared clonotypes between healthy human individuals. The assay was immunoSEQ multiplex PCR, and TCRdb's table has in-frame clones only and misses some. Seen here are roughly 1 million clones, approximately 76% observed once, and the top ten hold roughly 1.4%. Sequenced sample: memory CD4+ T cells sorted from blood. The receptors were gathered from a man in his late teens or twenties in good health. The CDR3 runs from the conserved cysteine through the conserved F or W. Fields, in order: V gene, J gene, clone size, D gene, CDR3 protein, CDR3 DNA. A D gene is named only where the DNA matches it firmly. Rows give clone size only sometimes, using once, few, many, or a class for an expanded clone.

>TRBV18|TRBJ2-5|-|-
CASSREETQYF
TGTGCCAGCTCACGTGAAGAGACCCAGTACTTC
>TRBV5-8|TRBJ1-6|once|TRBD1
CASSSPVGTGAPSPLHF
TGTGCCAGCAGCTCACCTGTGGGGACAGGGGCACCTTCACCCCTCCACTTT
>TRBV18|TRBJ2-4|-|TRBD1
CASSPSQGAVRRDF
TGTGCCAGCTCACCATCCCAGGGGGCCGTTCGAAGGGACTTC
>TRBV11-3|TRBJ2-5|-|TRBD2
CASSLGGGGETQYF
TGTGCCAGCAGCTTAGGTGGCGGGGGAGAGACCCAGTACTTC
>TRBV5-1|TRBJ2-3|-|-
CASSGTSTDTQYF
TGCGCCAGCAGCGGGACTAGCACAGATACGCAGTATTTT
>TRBV7-2|TRBJ2-5|-|TRBD1
CASSPGTGRETQYF
TGTGCCAGCAGCCCAGGGACAGGGAGGGAGACCCAGTACTTC
>TRBV28|TRBJ2-1|-|TRBD2
CASSFPEWRESYNEQFF
TGTGCCAGCAGTTTTCCGGAGTGGCGGGAGTCGTACAATGAGCAGTTCTTC
>TRBV5-1|TRBJ1-5|-|-
CASSPGPGAHQPQHF
TGCGCCAGCAGCCCGGGGCCAGGGGCGCATCAGCCCCAGCATTTT
>TRBV19|TRBJ2-7|-|-
CAGSIGGAPSYEQYF
TGTGCCGGTAGTATAGGGGGGGCCCCCTCCTACGAGCAGTACTTC
>TRBV15|TRBJ1-2|-|-
CATSRVGSGGGYTF
TGTGCCACCAGCAGAGTTGGCTCCGGGGGAGGCTACACCTTC
>TRBV2|TRBJ1-5|-|-
CASRRTGNQPQHF
TGTGCCAGCAGAAGAACAGGGAATCAGCCCCAGCATTTT
>TRBV5-6|TRBJ2-1|-|-
CASSFGEGRDEQFF
TGTGCCAGCAGCTTTGGAGAGGGGCGGGATGAGCAGTTCTTC
>TRBV5-1|TRBJ2-7|-|-
CASSLGGTWNSYEQYF
TGCGCCAGCAGCTTGGGGGGGACCTGGAACTCCTACGAGCAGTACTTC
>TRBV30|TRBJ1-2|-|TRBD1
CAWSVGTVLPGYTF
TGTGCCTGGAGTGTAGGGACAGTCCTCCCTGGCTACACCTTC
>TRBV4-1|TRBJ2-7|-|-
CASSQDLGHLTYEQYF
TGCGCCAGCAGCCAAGATCTTGGACACCTCACCTACGAGCAGTACTTC
>TRBV30|TRBJ1-1|-|-
CAWVGSVLNTEAFF
TGTGCCTGGGTGGGGTCCGTATTGAACACTGAAGCTTTCTTT
>TRBV28|TRBJ2-7|-|TRBD2
CASSPSGSSYEQYF
TGTGCCAGCAGTCCGAGCGGGAGTTCCTACGAGCAGTACTTC
>TRBV6-5|TRBJ2-1|-|-
CASSSWAIGNYNEQFF
TGTGCCAGCAGTTCTTGGGCCATAGGGAACTACAATGAGCAGTTCTTC
>TRBV10-1|TRBJ1-5|once|TRBD1
CASSSDRGGPQHF
TGCGCCAGCAGCTCGGACAGGGGGGGGCCCCAGCATTTT
>TRBV5-1|TRBJ2-1|-|-
CASSLGGSYNEQFF
TGCGCCAGCAGCTTAGGGGGCTCCTACAATGAGCAGTTCTTC
>TRBV30|TRBJ1-1|-|-
CAWRRFSNTEAFF
TGTGCCTGGCGCAGGTTCTCGAACACTGAAGCTTTCTTT
>TRBV5-1|TRBJ2-3|-|TRBD2
CASSLGTSGTFTDTQYF
TGCGCCAGCAGCCTCGGGACTAGCGGAACTTTTACAGATACGCAGTATTTT
>TRBV10-1|TRBJ2-5|-|-
CASSKDETQYF
TGCGCCAGCAGTAAGGACGAGACCCAGTACTTC
>TRBV28|TRBJ2-5|-|-
CASTIQETQYF
TGTGCCAGCACCATCCAAGAGACCCAGTACTTC
>TRBV25-1|TRBJ2-7|once|TRBD1
CASSDTGTGSYEQYF
TGTGCCAGCAGTGATACCGGGACAGGTTCCTACGAGCAGTACTTC
>TRBV6-5|TRBJ2-5|-|-
CASSVTHQETQYF
TGTGCCAGCAGTGTCACCCACCAAGAGACCCAGTACTTC
>TRBV27|TRBJ1-6|-|-
CASSSQGRLIYSPLHF
TGTGCCAGCAGTTCGCAGGGACGGCTTATCTATTCACCCCTCCACTTT
>TRBV2|TRBJ2-7|-|TRBD2
CASTPLAGGSYEQYF
TGTGCCAGCACCCCTCTAGCGGGAGGATCCTACGAGCAGTACTTC
>TRBV27|TRBJ2-7|-|-
CASKDYDEQYF
TGTGCCAGCAAGGATTATGACGAGCAGTACTTC
>TRBV2|TRBJ1-5|-|-
CASSVGQYSNQPQHF
TGTGCCAGCAGTGTGGGGCAGTATAGCAATCAGCCCCAGCATTTT
>TRBV10-3|TRBJ2-7|-|TRBD2
CAISDLGSSGLSYEQYF
TGTGCCATCAGTGACCTGGGCAGTAGCGGGCTTTCCTACGAGCAGTACTTC
>TRBV25-1|TRBJ1-6|few|-
CASGDGPKPLHF
TGTGCCAGCGGGGACGGCCCAAAGCCCCTCCACTTT
>TRBV9|TRBJ2-5|-|-
CASGEETQYF
TGTGCCAGCGGAGAGGAGACCCAGTACTTC
>TRBV5-1|TRBJ2-1|-|-
CASSLLPGRNEQFF
TGCGCCAGCAGCTTGTTGCCGGGGCGGAATGAGCAGTTCTTC
>TRBV12-5|TRBJ1-1|-|-
CASGTQQGTGTEAFF
TGTGCTAGTGGTACGCAACAGGGAACGGGGACTGAAGCTTTCTTT
>TRBV6-1|TRBJ2-5|-|-
CASSETGTGRETQYF
TGTGCCAGCAGTGAAACGGGGACGGGGAGGGAGACCCAGTACTTC
>TRBV27|TRBJ2-6|-|-
CASSLSGANVLTF
TGTGCCAGCAGCCTATCTGGGGCCAACGTCCTGACTTTC
>TRBV6-6|TRBJ2-3|-|-
CASSYEGLGADTQYF
TGTGCCAGCAGTTACGAGGGTTTGGGGGCAGATACGCAGTATTTT
>TRBV25-1|TRBJ1-2|-|TRBD1
CASSENTGDGYTF
TGTGCCAGCAGTGAAAATACAGGGGATGGCTACACCTTC
>TRBV19|TRBJ2-2|-|TRBD2
CASSMGLGNTGELFF
TGTGCCAGTAGTATGGGACTAGGTAACACCGGGGAGCTGTTTTTT
>TRBV20-1|TRBJ1-1|-|-
CSASNLGEAFF
TGCAGTGCTAGTAACCTGGGTGAAGCTTTCTTT
>TRBV28|TRBJ1-1|-|-
CASSAARGNTEAFF
TGTGCCAGCAGCGCCGCGCGGGGGAACACTGAAGCTTTCTTT
>TRBV10-3|TRBJ2-1|-|TRBD2
CATHPGTSGLEEQFF
TGTGCCACCCACCCCGGGACTAGCGGCCTAGAGGAGCAGTTCTTC
>TRBV4-1|TRBJ2-1|-|TRBD2
CASSLAPSGSSYNEQFF
TGCGCCAGCAGCCTCGCTCCTAGCGGGAGCTCCTACAATGAGCAGTTCTTC
>TRBV10-3|TRBJ1-3|once|-
CAIRRQSDSNTIYF
TGTGCCATCAGGAGACAGTCGGATTCAAACACCATATATTTT
>TRBV6-6|TRBJ1-4|-|-
CASSYERASEKLFF
TGTGCCAGCAGTTACGAGAGGGCGAGTGAAAAACTGTTTTTT
>TRBV5-1|TRBJ2-2|-|-
CASSPNTGELFF
TGCGCCAGCAGCCCCAACACCGGGGAGCTGTTTTTT
>TRBV9|TRBJ2-3|few|-
CASSVVGKSTDTQYF
TGTGCCAGCAGCGTAGTAGGAAAGAGCACAGATACGCAGTATTTT
>TRBV6-6|TRBJ2-7|-|-
CASSFPQDDEQYF
TGTGCCAGCAGTTTCCCCCAGGACGACGAGCAGTACTTC
>TRBV5-4|TRBJ2-7|many|-
CASSLGPGSYEQYF
TGTGCCAGCAGCTTGGGTCCGGGGTCCTACGAGCAGTACTTC
>TRBV7-9|TRBJ2-5|-|-
CASSLTPQETQYF
TGTGCCAGCAGCTTGACCCCCCAAGAGACCCAGTACTTC
>TRBV2|TRBJ2-3|-|TRBD2
CASKGVAGVLSPQYF
TGTGCCAGCAAGGGGGTAGCGGGAGTTCTCTCTCCGCAGTATTTT
>TRBV6-6|TRBJ1-1|-|TRBD1
CASSLTGGMNTEAFF
TGTGCCAGCAGCCTGACAGGGGGTATGAACACTGAAGCTTTCTTT
>TRBV11-2|TRBJ2-5|-|TRBD2
CASSESSGGARETQYF
TGTGCCAGCAGTGAGTCTAGCGGGGGGGCCCGGGAGACCCAGTACTTC
>TRBV4-2|TRBJ2-3|-|-
CASSLMLEDTQYF
TGTGCCAGCAGCCTTATGCTCGAGGATACGCAGTATTTT
>TRBV6-5|TRBJ2-7|once|-
CASRRGREAYEQYF
TGTGCCAGCAGGAGGGGCCGGGAAGCCTACGAGCAGTACTTC
>TRBV19|TRBJ1-2|-|-
CASGRINYGYTF
TGTGCCAGTGGACGGATTAACTATGGCTACACCTTC
>TRBV18|TRBJ2-1|-|-
CASSPSSVYNEQFF
TGTGCCAGCTCACCCAGCAGTGTGTACAATGAGCAGTTCTTC